Following are 14 T cell receptor beta chains from one sample sequenced in a study of T-cell memory formation after mild COVID-19. Via MiXCR, TCRdb re-called the 5' RACE reads, giving one row per CDR3 protein. Here the sample spans approximately 210,000 distinct CDR3 sequences, about 10% being singletons. Sample: PBMCs or a T cell subset sorted from them (not recorded which). The receptors shown here come from a man aged 18 to 30 who had mild COVID-19 (a few samples of this study predate the infection). Cell type and time point are not known.

This clonotype was counted between two and nine times. The chain employs TRBV28 and TRBJ1-5; possible D gene TRBD1, 6 bases. CDR1 and CDR2 from the germline V gene are MDHEN and SYDVKM. The CDR3 totals 14 residues. With 8 bases removed from V and 6 bases from J, the gap between germline ends came to 17 bases. In DNA form, the CDR3 reads TGTGCCAGCCGGGACAACCTGCCGGTTCAGCCCCAGCATTTT. It is translated as CASRDNLPVQPQHF.

This clonotype was seen more than once but under ten times. This chain uses TRBV5-1 with TRBJ2-2; D remains ambiguous. Trimming removed 4 bases from V and 0 bases from J, with 7 bases in between. Germline V gene lookup returns CDR1 SGHRS and CDR2 YFSETQ. The CDR3 totals 14 residues. CDR3 nucleotides: TGCGCCAGCAGCCCACAATCGAACACCGGGGAGCTGTTTTTT. It specifies CASSPQSNTGELFF.

This clonotype has more than one count but fewer than ten. V gene TRBV4-3 combines with J gene TRBJ1-1, with unresolved D. The CDR3 covers 17 residues. Looked up from germline, CDR1 is LGHNA and CDR2 is YSLEER. Trimming took off 0 bases at V and 1 base at J, with 15 bases between the two ends. This CDR3 is CASSQDSRPVGNTEAFF. CDR3 in DNA: TGCGCCAGCAGCCAAGATTCCCGCCCGGTGGGGAACACTGAAGCTTTCTTT.

This clonotype was seen only a few times. The rearrangement links TRBV5-8 to TRBJ2-2, with a possible D match to TRBD1 (5 bases). CDR1 SGHTS and CDR2 YDEGEE come from the germline V gene. The CDR3 covers 17 residues. Trimming shortened V by 4 bases and J by 0 bases, and 16 bases separated the two germline ends. CDR3 in DNA: TGTGCCAGCAGCCGCAGATCAGGGCCCACGAACACCGGGGAGCTGTTTTTT. Translated, it gives CASSRRSGPTNTGELFF.

This clonotype was counted a few times. The rearrangement joins TRBV9 to TRBJ2-4, with D possibly matching TRBD1 (6 bases). Germline V gene data show CDR1 as SGDLS and CDR2 as YYNGEE. This CDR3 is built from 14 residues. Trimming left V 4 bases short and J 10 bases short, with 18 bases between. CDR3 coding DNA: TGTGCCAGCAGCCGCGGACAGCCGGAGTATATTCAGTACTTC. This codes for CASSRGQPEYIQYF.

The chain couples TRBV7-2 to TRBJ1-2; maybe TRBD1 (6 bases). With 5 bases removed from V and 5 bases from J, the gap between germline ends came to 15 bases. In germline, CDR1 is SGHTA, CDR2 FQGNSA. The CDR3 runs to 14 residues. CDR3 region: CASSPRTVQYGYTF. CDR3 nucleotide sequence: TGTGCCAGCAGCCCACGGACAGTGCAGTATGGCTACACCTTC.

Only a few counts were recorded for this clonotype. The chain carries TRBV5-1 and TRBJ2-5, with 7 bases fitting TRBD1. Trimming cost V 3 bases and J 3 bases; bases outside gene matches: 5. Germline values: CDR1 SGHRS, CDR2 YFSETQ. CDR3 length: 14 residues. CDR3 bases: TGCGCCAGCAGCTCGGGACAGCCAAAAGAGACCCAGTACTTC. The encoded protein is CASSSGQPKETQYF.

This clonotype was observed at least ten times. The V gene is TRBV6-2 or TRBV6-3, the J gene TRBJ1-6; D may be TRBD1 (6 bases). CDR1 is MNHEY and CDR2 is SVGEGT in the germline V gene. The CDR3 runs 13 residues. The V and J ends lost 7 bases and 5 bases respectively, with 9 bases between them. The CDR3 region is CASTGQHNSPLHF. CDR3 nucleotides: TGTGCCAGCACTGGACAGCATAATTCACCCCTCCACTTT.

This clonotype came up a few times. V is TRBV12-3 or TRBV12-4 and J is TRBJ2-1, with 10 bases identical to TRBD2. The CDR3 contains 15 residues. The V gene end was trimmed by 4 bases and the J gene end by 4 bases; junction bases not matched to a gene: 4. The CDR3 coding sequence is TGTGCCAGCAGTTCTAGCGGGGGTCAATACAATGAGCAGTTCTTC. Protein sequence: CASSSSGGQYNEQFF.

This rearrangement joins TRBV7-9 to TRBJ2-5; D might be TRBD2 (6 bases). The CDR3 consists of 14 residues. CDR1 and CDR2 (germline): SEHNR, FQNEAQ (reference sequence). Trimming took off 5 bases at V and 5 bases at J, with 15 bases between the two ends. The CDR3 spells CASSPWAREETQYF. The CDR3 DNA reads TGTGCCAGCAGCCCCTGGGCCCGGGAGGAGACCCAGTACTTC.

Many counts were recorded for this clonotype. The rearrangement uses TRBV7-2 and TRBJ2-7; 9 bases are a match to TRBD1. The CDR3 length is 15 residues. The V gene's germline CDR1 is SGHTA and CDR2 FQGNSA. After removal of 4 bases from V and 4 bases from J, the junction contained 8 bases not matched to a gene. CDR3 amino acids: CASSWSGTGSYEQYF. CDR3 bases: TGTGCCAGCAGCTGGTCCGGGACAGGGTCATACGAGCAGTACTTC.

This clonotype was observed a handful of times. The V and J genes are TRBV7-2 and TRBJ2-7; 10 nucleotides agree with TRBD2. Germline assignment: CDR1 SGHTA and CDR2 FQGNSA. V lost 1 base, J lost 3 bases, and 3 bases stayed unmatched. The CDR3 loop spans 15 amino acids. Written as DNA, the CDR3 is TGTGCCAGCAGCTTAGTGTCTAGCGGGGGCTACGAGCAGTACTTC. Translated, it gives CASSLVSSGGYEQYF.

This clonotype was seen only a few times. The rearrangement joins TRBV5-1 to TRBJ2-1; 8 positions match TRBD2. Per the germline V gene, CDR1 is SGHRS and CDR2 is YFSETQ. Trimming cost V 3 bases and J 9 bases; bases outside gene matches: 14. This CDR3 has 16 amino acids. This CDR3 is CASSSLGGGRVSEQFF. CDR3 sequence (DNA): TGCGCCAGCAGCTCCCTGGGCGGGGGGCGTGTTAGTGAGCAGTTCTTC.

This clonotype turned up a few times. The chain joins TRBV6-2 or TRBV6-3 to TRBJ1-5, with 9 positions matching TRBD1. The CDR3 is made up of 15 amino acids. J lost 7 bases, V lost 8 bases, and 12 bases had no gene match. The germline V gene encodes CDR1 MNHEY and CDR2 SVGEGT. CDR3: CASRKPGQGEQPQHF. In DNA, the CDR3 is TGTGCCAGCCGAAAACCGGGACAGGGAGAACAGCCCCAGCATTTT.